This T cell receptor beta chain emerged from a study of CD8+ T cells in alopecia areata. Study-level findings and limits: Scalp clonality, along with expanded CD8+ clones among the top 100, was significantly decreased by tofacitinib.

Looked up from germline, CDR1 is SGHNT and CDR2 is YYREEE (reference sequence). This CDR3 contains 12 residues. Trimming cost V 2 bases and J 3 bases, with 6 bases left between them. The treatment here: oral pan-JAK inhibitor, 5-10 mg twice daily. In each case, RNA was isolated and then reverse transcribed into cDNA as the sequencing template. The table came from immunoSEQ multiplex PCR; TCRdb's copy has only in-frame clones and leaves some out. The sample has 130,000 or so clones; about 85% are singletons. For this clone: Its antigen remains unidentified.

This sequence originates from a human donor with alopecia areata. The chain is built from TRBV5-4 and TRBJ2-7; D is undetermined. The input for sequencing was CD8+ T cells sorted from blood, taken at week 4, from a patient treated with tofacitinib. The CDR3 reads CASSFSNYEQYF. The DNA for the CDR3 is TGTGCCAGCAGCTTTTCCAACTACGAGCAGTACTTC.